The 25 T cell receptor beta chains below all came from one sample that was sequenced in a study of blood T cell repertoires in COVID-19. Sequencing was performed with immunoSEQ multiplex PCR; in TCRdb, only in-frame clones are kept and a portion is missing. The sample contains a few hundred thousand clones, roughly 85% of which appear only once. Sequences were obtained from PBMCs or T cells enriched from blood (not recorded which). These receptors were taken from a man younger than 45 who had recovered from COVID-19.

The rearrangement uses TRBV2 and TRBJ2-3, with a tentative D call TRBD2 (6 bases). Per germline, CDR1 SNHLY and CDR2 FYNNEI. V gave up 10 bases and J gave up 2 bases, with 16 bases separating them. The CDR3 runs 14 residues. The CDR3, as DNA: TGTGCCAACCGACCGGGGGAGTACACAGATACGCAGTATTTT. Protein product: CANRPGEYTDTQYF.

J is TRBJ1-1 and V is TRBV19; TRBD1 agrees at 7 bases. In germline, CDR1 is LNHDA, CDR2 SQIVND (reference sequence). This CDR3 spans 13 amino acids. V lost 5 bases, J lost 7 bases, and 7 bases stayed unmatched. The CDR3, as DNA: TGTGCCAGTAGTTGGGACAGAACCCGTGAAGCTTTCTTT. The encoded protein is CASSWDRTREAFF.

V gene TRBV5-1 combines with J gene TRBJ1-1; no definite D call. Germline V gene sequence: CDR1 SGHRS, CDR2 YFSETQ. The CDR3 is 15 amino acids. The ends were cut back, 4 bases at V and 4 bases at J, with 17 bases in the middle. CDR3 region: CASSIGPGSGTEAFF. The CDR3 DNA reads TGCGCCAGCAGCATTGGTCCGGGTTCGGGCACTGAAGCTTTCTTT.

V is TRBV5-4 and J is TRBJ2-1; 8 positions agree with TRBD1. Trimming at V came to 0 bases and at J to 0 bases, leaving 2 bases not matched to a gene. The CDR3 has 16 residues. Germline V lookup: CDR1 SGHNT, CDR2 YYREEE (reference sequence). The CDR3 coding sequence is TGTGCCAGCAGCTTGGGTGGACAGGGCTCCTACAATGAGCAGTTCTTC. Protein: CASSLGGQGSYNEQFF.

This chain connects TRBV9 to TRBJ2-3, with unresolved D. Trimming cost V 0 bases and J 14 bases, with 19 bases left between them. Germline loops: CDR1 SGDLS, CDR2 YYNGEE. The CDR3 has 14 amino acids. CDR3: CASSVVGAAANPYF. DNA of the CDR3: TGTGCCAGCAGCGTAGTTGGTGCGGCGGCTAACCCGTATTTT.

This clone turned up a few times. The chain links TRBV19 to TRBJ2-4; tentatively, D is TRBD1 (5 bases). Per germline, CDR1 LNHDA and CDR2 SQIVND (reference sequence). This CDR3 region has 15 residues. Trimming shortened V by 2 bases and J by 2 bases, and 10 bases separated the two germline ends. CDR3 sequence: CASSINLDTKNIQYF. The CDR3 DNA sequence: TGTGCCAGTAGTATAAATCTGGACACCAAAAACATTCAGTACTTC. Together with reference TRBV19 and TRBJ2-4, the CDR3 gives the full variable domain: DGGITQSPKYLFRKEGQNVTLSCEQNLNHDAMYWYRQDPGQGLRLIYYSQIVNDFQKGDIAEGYSVSREKKESFPLTVTSAQKNPTAFYLCASSINLDTKNIQYFGAGTRLSVL.

The chain recombines TRBV10-3 with TRBJ2-7; tentative D call: TRBD1 (5 bases). Germline V gene sequence: CDR1 ENHRY, CDR2 SYGVKD. The V and J ends lost 10 bases and 0 bases respectively, with 19 bases between them. The CDR3 extends over 15 amino acids. DNA of the CDR3: TGTGCCACTAAAAACCGACAGAACCTCTCCTACGAGCAGTACTTC. Its translation: CATKNRQNLSYEQYF.

The chain uses TRBV5-1 and TRBJ2-1; 8 nucleotides align to TRBD2. Per the germline V gene, CDR1 is SGHRS and CDR2 is YFSETQ. This CDR3 spans 15 amino acids. Trimming removed 0 bases from V and 4 bases from J; junction bases left unmatched: 3. CDR3 DNA sequence: TGCGCCAGCAGCTTGGTAGCGGGGCCTTACAATGAGCAGTTCTTC. Protein: CASSLVAGPYNEQFF.

This chain connects TRBV5-1 to TRBJ1-1; D may be TRBD1 (5 bases). V lost 4 bases and J 4 bases, leaving 14 bases between the germline ends. Germline lookup yields CDR1 SGHRS and CDR2 YFSETQ. The CDR3 is made up of 14 amino acids. CDR3 in amino acids: CASSDSGGSTEAFF. The CDR3 DNA reads as TGCGCCAGCAGCGATTCGGGGGGGTCCACTGAAGCTTTCTTT.

The rearrangement links TRBV9 to TRBJ1-4; weak D call: TRBD1 (5 bases). Germline V gene sequence: CDR1 SGDLS, CDR2 YYNGEE. The germline V and J ends were trimmed by 7 bases and 8 bases, with 18 bases remaining between them. The CDR3 covers 14 residues. CDR3 coding DNA: TGTGCCAGCGGGGATGGGGGGTACGGGGAAAAACTGTTTTTT. It specifies CASGDGGYGEKLFF.

The chain has TRBV18 and TRBJ1-2; D is uncertain. The CDR3 spans 14 residues. V was clipped by 0 bases and J by 4 bases, with 9 bases between them. CDR1 KGHSH and CDR2 LQKENI come from the germline V gene. The CDR3 sequence: CASSPPSVPYGYTF. The CDR3 DNA reads as TGTGCCAGCTCACCACCGTCCGTCCCCTATGGCTACACCTTC.

The genes are TRBV4-1 and TRBJ1-1; D unclear. Germline V gives CDR1 MGHRA, CDR2 YSYEKL. Trimming took off 3 bases at V and 11 bases at J, with 19 bases between the two ends. The CDR3 has 14 residues. The CDR3 reads CASSHPDSAGWAFF. The CDR3, as DNA: TGCGCCAGCAGCCACCCAGATTCGGCGGGCTGGGCTTTCTTT.

The rearrangement uses TRBV7-9 and TRBJ1-6; tentative D call: TRBD1 (6 bases). The CDR3 extends over 13 amino acids. V lost 4 bases and J 10 bases, leaving 11 bases between the germline ends. CDR1 and CDR2 from the germline V gene are SEHNR and FQNEAQ (reference sequence). CDR3 residues: CASSSPGASPLHF. CDR3 bases: TGTGCCAGCAGCTCTCCAGGGGCGTCACCCCTCCACTTT.

The CDR3 DNA follows: TGCGCCAGCAGCCCTATAACGGACAGGGCCTATGGCTACACCTTC. It yields the protein CASSPITDRAYGYTF. J is TRBJ1-2 and V is TRBV5-1; TRBD1 matches 8 bases. CDR3 length: 15 residues. Germline values: CDR1 SGHRS, CDR2 YFSETQ. The V gene end was trimmed by 4 bases and the J gene end by 4 bases; junction bases not matched to a gene: 9.

The V gene is TRBV15, the J gene TRBJ2-2; tentative D call: TRBD2 (5 bases). The CDR3 covers 16 residues. Germline CDR1 LNHNV, CDR2 YYDKDF (reference sequence). Trimming removed 0 bases from V and 3 bases from J, with 11 bases in between. The CDR3 is CATSRDGPADTGELFF. In DNA, the CDR3 is TGTGCCACCAGCAGAGATGGCCCAGCGGACACCGGGGAGCTGTTTTTT.

The V gene is TRBV21-1, the J gene TRBJ2-7; TRBD2, the table's D call, was not compared with the DNA. TRBV21-1 is a pseudogene. The CDR3 consists of 15 residues. As DNA, the CDR3 is TGTGCCAGCAGCAAAGTTCGGGGGAAGAGGAACGAGCAGTACTTC. Translated: CASSKVRGKRNEQYF.

The CDR3 DNA is TGTGCCATCAGTTGGAGAACTAGCGGTTTATACAATGAGCAGTTCTTC. Translated, it gives CAISWRTSGLYNEQFF. This sequence joins TRBV10-3 and TRBJ2-1; TRBD2 matches 8 bases. CDR3 length equals 16 residues. Trimming took 5 bases from V and 4 from J; bases not matched to a gene: 10. Germline V gene sequence: CDR1 ENHRY, CDR2 SYGVKD.

This clone turned up a few times. The chain is built from TRBV18 and TRBJ1-2; perhaps TRBD1 as D (6 bases). The CDR3 spans 15 residues. The germline V gene encodes CDR1 KGHSH and CDR2 LQKENI. V gave up 5 bases and J gave up 2 bases, with 15 bases separating them. The chain's CDR3 is CASSAAGGLNYGYTF. CDR3 in DNA: TGTGCCAGCTCAGCCGCCGGGGGGCTGAACTATGGCTACACCTTC.

V and J are TRBV2 and TRBJ2-7; TRBD1 matches at 8 bases. The CDR3 extends over 13 amino acids. Germline V lookup: CDR1 SNHLY, CDR2 FYNNEI. V lost 6 bases and J lost 0; bases outside the gene matches: 1. For the CDR3, the DNA is TGTGCCAGCAGGGGACAGGCCTCCTACGAGCAGTACTTC. Translated, it gives CASRGQASYEQYF.

The CDR3 nucleotides read TGTGCCAGCAGTGAGTACTATGGTGGCACAGATACGCAGTATTTT. The encoded protein is CASSEYYGGTDTQYF. The chain is built from TRBV27 and TRBJ2-3, with D uncertain. The CDR3 totals 15 residues. V was pared by 5 bases and J by 1 base, with 13 bases between. Germline CDR1 reads MNHEY; CDR2 reads SMNVEV (reference sequence).

A remark on this clone: Because the CDR3's place on the DNA is in doubt, the DNA is left out and the CDR3 is given as listed by TCRdb. The CDR3 spells CASSISALANYGYTF. V gene TRBV19 combines with J gene TRBJ1-2. Inclusive of both ends, the CDR3 amounts to 15 amino acids. Germline V gene lookup returns CDR1 LNHDA and CDR2 SQIVND (reference sequence).

V is TRBV7-8 and J is TRBJ2-5, with TRBD1 matching 7 bases. CDR1 and CDR2 from the germline V gene are SGHVS and FQNEAQ. The ends lost 3 bases at V and 4 bases at J; junction bases unmatched: 11. This CDR3 is built from 16 residues. The CDR3: CASSFPQGEWAETQYF. The CDR3 DNA reads TGTGCCAGCAGCTTCCCCCAGGGGGAGTGGGCAGAGACCCAGTACTTC.

V gene TRBV7-2 combines with J gene TRBJ1-5; TRBD1 matches 7 bases. The CDR3 spans 16 residues. Germline-derived CDR1 and CDR2 are SGHTA and FQGNSA. Trimming removed 1 base from V and 0 bases from J; junction bases left unmatched: 3. In nucleotides, the CDR3 is TGTGCCAGCAGCTTAGTACAGGGGCTTAGCAATCAGCCCCAGCATTTT. Its protein product is CASSLVQGLSNQPQHF.

V gene TRBV19 combines with J gene TRBJ2-5; 10 bases match TRBD2. This CDR3 spans 17 amino acids. CDR1 LNHDA and CDR2 SQIVND come from the germline V gene (reference sequence). J gave up 1 base and V 5 bases, and 10 bases lay outside the gene matches. The CDR3 reads CASSRRLAGGPQETQYF. The DNA for the CDR3 is TGTGCCAGTAGTCGAAGATTAGCGGGGGGCCCCCAAGAGACCCAGTACTTC.

The chain is built from TRBV7-3 and TRBJ2-7; D unclear. V was trimmed by 2 bases and J by 4 bases, leaving 9 bases between them. Germline assignment: CDR1 SGHTA and CDR2 FQGTGA. CDR3 length: 13 amino acids. The CDR3 sequence is CASSLGPRYEQYF. The CDR3 region has the DNA TGTGCCAGCAGCTTAGGCCCAAGATACGAGCAGTACTTC.